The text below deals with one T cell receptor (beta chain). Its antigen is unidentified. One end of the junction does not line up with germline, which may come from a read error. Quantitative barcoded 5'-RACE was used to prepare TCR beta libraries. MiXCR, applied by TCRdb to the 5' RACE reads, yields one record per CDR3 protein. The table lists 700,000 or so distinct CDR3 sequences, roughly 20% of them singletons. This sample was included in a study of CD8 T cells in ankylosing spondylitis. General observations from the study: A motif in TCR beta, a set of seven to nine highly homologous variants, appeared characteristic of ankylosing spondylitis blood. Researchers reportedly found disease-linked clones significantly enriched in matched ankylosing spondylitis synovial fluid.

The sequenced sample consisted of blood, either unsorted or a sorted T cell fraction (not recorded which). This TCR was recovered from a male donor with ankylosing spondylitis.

Here the CDR3 reads CASSFPLLEAQYF. In nucleotides, the CDR3 is TGTGCCAGCAGCTTTCCGTTATTAGAGGCCCAGTACTTC. This chain joins TRBV7-2 and TRBJ2-5; D is ambiguous. Germline assignment: CDR1 SGHTA and CDR2 FQGNSA. The CDR3 is made up of 13 amino acids.